This record looks at one T cell receptor beta chain sequence and its context. Sequenced by immunoSEQ multiplex PCR; TCRdb stores in-frame clones only, minus some. Among about 2.5 million clones listed, roughly 90% were seen once. This sample is drawn from a study of shared clonotypes between healthy human individuals. This CDR3 is built from 14 residues. The sequence came from a man younger than 30 in good health. Some clones in this sample may be carry-over from other donors' samples. The sample comprised naive CD4+ T cells from PBMCs. Subset meaning: CD45RA+ positively selected. The chain couples TRBV21-1 to TRBJ1-5. TRBV21-1 is given as a pseudogene. This CDR3 is CASAIWVFNQPQHF. The CDR3 nucleotides read TGTGCCAGCGCTATATGGGTCTTTAATCAGCCCCAGCATTTT.